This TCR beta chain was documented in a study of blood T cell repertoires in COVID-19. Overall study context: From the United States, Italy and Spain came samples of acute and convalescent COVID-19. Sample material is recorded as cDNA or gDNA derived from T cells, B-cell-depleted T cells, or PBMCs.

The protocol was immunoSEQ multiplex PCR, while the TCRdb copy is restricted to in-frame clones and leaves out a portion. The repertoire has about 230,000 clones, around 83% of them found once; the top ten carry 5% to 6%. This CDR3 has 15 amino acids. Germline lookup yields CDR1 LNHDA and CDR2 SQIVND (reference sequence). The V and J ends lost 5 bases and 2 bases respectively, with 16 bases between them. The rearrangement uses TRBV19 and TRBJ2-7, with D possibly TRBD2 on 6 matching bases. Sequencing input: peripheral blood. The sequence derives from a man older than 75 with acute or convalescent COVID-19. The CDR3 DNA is TGTGCCAGTAGTCGTGACGGTAGCGGCACCTACGAGCAGTACTTC. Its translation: CASSRDGSGTYEQYF.